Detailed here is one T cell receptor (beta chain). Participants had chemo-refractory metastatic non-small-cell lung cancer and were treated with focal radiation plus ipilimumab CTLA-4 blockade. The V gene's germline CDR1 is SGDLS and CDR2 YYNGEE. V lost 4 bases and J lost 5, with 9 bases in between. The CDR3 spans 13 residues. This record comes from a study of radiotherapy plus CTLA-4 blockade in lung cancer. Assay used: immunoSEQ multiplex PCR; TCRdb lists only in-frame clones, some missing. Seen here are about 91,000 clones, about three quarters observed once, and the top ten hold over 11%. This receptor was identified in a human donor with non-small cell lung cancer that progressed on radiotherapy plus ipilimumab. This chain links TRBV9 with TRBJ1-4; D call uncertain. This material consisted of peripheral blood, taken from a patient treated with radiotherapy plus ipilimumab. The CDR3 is CASSPHTNEKLFF. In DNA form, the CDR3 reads TGTGCCAGCAGCCCTCACACGAATGAAAAACTGTTTTTT.